This T cell receptor (beta chain) was retrieved from a study of blood T cell repertoires in COVID-19. Study-level background: The study drew acute and convalescent COVID-19 samples from the United States, Italy and Spain.

In the authors' methods: Amplification of reference gene primers provided the estimated nucleated cell counts. The repertoire was sequenced with immunoSEQ multiplex PCR; TCRdb's copy has only in-frame clones and lacks some. That table gives V, J and clone size, and the DNA gave D and trimming. The table includes some 150,000 clones, around 85% detected once. Germline loops: CDR1 SGHRS, CDR2 YFSETQ. There are 14 residues in the CDR3. Trimming removed 7 bases from V and 1 base from J; junction bases left unmatched: 5. This clone was counted a few times. This rearrangement joins TRBV5-1 to TRBJ2-3; 8 bases map to TRBD2. The receptor comes from a woman aged 70 to 79 with acute or convalescent COVID-19. Material for sequencing was peripheral blood. The CDR3: CASHSGARTDTQYF. The CDR3, as DNA: TGCGCCAGCCATAGCGGGGCGCGCACAGATACGCAGTATTTT. Full variable domain (outside the CDR3, taken from reference TRBV5-1 and TRBJ2-3): KAGVTQTPRYLIKTRGQQVTLSCSPISGHRSVSWYQQTPGQGLQFLFEYFSETQRNKGNFPGRFSGRQFSNSRSEMNVSTLELGDSALYLCASHSGARTDTQYFGPGTRLTVL.